A selection of T cell receptor beta chains follows, all from one sample in a study of beta chain features in type 1 diabetes. Profiling relied on immunoSEQ multiplex PCR, and the TCRdb table lists in-frame clones only, not all of them. The sample gives around 250,000 clones, around 13% of which show up once; around 0.019% is in the top ten. The sequencing sample was made of naive CD4+ T cells from blood. The origin of the receptors is a man under 40 with type 1 diabetes. Both conserved end residues are part of each CDR3. D genes are given only for firm matches. Clone size appears in some rows only: once, few, many, or a class for an expanded clone.

J gene | V gene | clone size | D gene | CDR3 DNA | CDR3 protein
TRBJ2-7 | TRBV6-5 | - | - | TGTGCCAGCAGTTACTCGAACCAGGCCGCCTACGAGCAGTACTTC | CASSYSNQAAYEQYF
TRBJ2-2 | TRBV7-2 | - | - | TGTGCCAGCAGTACGAACACCGGGGAGCTGTTTTTT | CASSTNTGELFF
TRBJ1-2 | TRBV7-2 | - | TRBD1 | TGTGCCAGCAGCTTAGCGCAGGGGACAGCTAACTATGGCTACACCTTC | CASSLAQGTANYGYTF
TRBJ2-1 | TRBV6-5 | - | TRBD1 | TGTGCCAGCAGATCGACAGGGCACGATGAGCAGTTCTTC | CASRSTGHDEQFF
TRBJ1-1 | TRBV18 | few | - | TGTGCCAGCTCACCCGGGGAAAACACTGAAGCTTTCTTT | CASSPGENTEAFF
TRBJ2-5 | TRBV30 | few | - | TGTGCCTGGAGCCCGGGATTTCAAGAGACCCAGTACTTC | CAWSPGFQETQYF
TRBJ1-2 | TRBV6-5 | few | - | TGTGCCAGCAGCGACAGGAGTAACTATGGCTACACCTTC | CASSDRSNYGYTF
TRBJ1-5 | TRBV2 | few | - | TGTGCCAGCAGCGTTGACAGGATCAATCAGCCCCAGCATTTT | CASSVDRINQPQHF
TRBJ1-5 | TRBV19 | - | TRBD1 | TGTGCCACTAATGGGGTAGGGGGCAGCAATCAGCCCCAGCATTTT | CATNGVGGSNQPQHF
TRBJ2-7 | TRBV5-1 | few | TRBD1 | TGCGCCAGCAGCTCCGGGACAGGGGGATTTCTCTACGAGCAGTACTTC | CASSSGTGGFLYEQYF
TRBJ2-3 | TRBV10-1 | few | TRBD1 | TGCGCCAGCAGTGAGTCGGGACAGTCCACAGATACGCAGTATTTT | CASSESGQSTDTQYF
TRBJ2-7 | TRBV4-2 | - | TRBD2 | TGTGCCAGCAGCCCGGGGGGGGGCCGCGAGCAGTACTTC | CASSPGGGREQYF
TRBJ2-5 | TRBV2 | - | - | TGTGCCAGCAGTGGGGCTAACAAAGAGACCCAGTACTTC | CASSGANKETQYF
TRBJ1-2 | TRBV29-1 | - | - | TGCAGCGTTGATTCAGGGCGAGCTAACTATGGCTACACCTTC | CSVDSGRANYGYTF
TRBJ2-4 | TRBV6-5 | few | TRBD1 | TGTGCCAGCAGTTACGGACAGGCCAGGGGAAACATTCAGTACTTC | CASSYGQARGNIQYF
TRBJ2-2 | TRBV10-1 | - | - | TGCGCCAGCAGAGGGGGTCACGGGGAGCTGTTTTTT | CASRGGHGELFF
TRBJ2-7 | TRBV11-2 | - | TRBD2 | TGTGCCAGCGTACTTTCTAGCGGACCCTACGAGCAGTACTTC | CASVLSSGPYEQYF
TRBJ2-5 | TRBV30 | few | TRBD2 | TGTGCCTGGAGAACCGGGACTAGCGGGGTCCAAGAGACCCAGTACTTC | CAWRTGTSGVQETQYF
TRBJ1-6 | TRBV6-5 | - | - | TGTGCCACCCGGCGGGGGGCGGGGTCACCCCTCCACTTT | CATRRGAGSPLHF
TRBJ1-2 | TRBV2 | few | - | TGTGCCAGCAGTCCCCCCGGGAAACTCTATGGCTACACCTTC | CASSPPGKLYGYTF
TRBJ1-2 | TRBV29-1 | few | TRBD1 | TGCAGCGTCCCCCCGGGACAGGGATCCTATGGCTACACCTTC | CSVPPGQGSYGYTF
TRBJ2-3 | TRBV7-9 | - | TRBD1 | TGTGCCAGCAGCTCTTCCGGGACAGGAGGCCGGACGCAGTATTTT | CASSSSGTGGRTQYF
TRBJ2-1 | TRBV29-1 | - | TRBD2 | TGCAGCGTTGGGACTAGCGGGAGCAGACACTACAATGAGCAGTTCTTC | CSVGTSGSRHYNEQFF
TRBJ1-1 | TRBV18 | few | - | TGTGCCAGCTCACCACCGTGGGGAGTGAACACTGAAGCTTTCTTT | CASSPPWGVNTEAFF
TRBJ2-7 | TRBV6-6 | - | TRBD2 | TGTGCCAGCAGTTACTCTGGGCTAGCGGACTCCTACGAGCAGTACTTC | CASSYSGLADSYEQYF
TRBJ1-3 | TRBV30 | - | TRBD1 | TGTGCCTGGACCACAGGGGAAGGAAACACCATATATTTT | CAWTTGEGNTIYF
TRBJ1-2 | TRBV15 | few | - | TGTGCCACCAGCAGGGAATGGGAGGGAAATGGCTACACCTTC | CATSREWEGNGYTF
TRBJ2-1 | TRBV19 | - | - | TGTGCCAGTAGTATCCCCGGGTCGGCCCTAGTTGATGAGCAGTTCTTC | CASSIPGSALVDEQFF
TRBJ2-7 | TRBV29-1 | few | TRBD1 | TGCAGCGTAGCCTGGGACAGTACCTACGAGCAGTACTTC | CSVAWDSTYEQYF
TRBJ1-1 | TRBV30 | few | TRBD1 | TGTGCCTGGACAGGGGGCCGGACTGAAGCTTTCTTT | CAWTGGRTEAFF
TRBJ2-3 | TRBV7-2 | - | - | TGTGCCAGCAGCCCCCCACCCGCGGGTGATACGCAGTATTTT | CASSPPPAGDTQYF
TRBJ2-5 | TRBV29-1 | - | TRBD1 | TGCAGCGTTGCAGGACAGGGGTTTGAGACCCAGTACTTC | CSVAGQGFETQYF
TRBJ1-2 | TRBV5-1 | - | - | TGCGCCAGCAGCTCCCTACCGACAGATCATGGCTACACCTTC | CASSSLPTDHGYTF
TRBJ1-2 | TRBV25-1 | - | TRBD1 | TGTGCCAGCGGAGAAACAGGGGGCGGGAAGATCTATGGCTACACCTTC | CASGETGGGKIYGYTF
TRBJ2-5 | TRBV30 | - | TRBD1 | TGTGCCTGGAGCAGGGACAGACAAGAGACCCAGTACTTC | CAWSRDRQETQYF
TRBJ2-7 | TRBV6-1 | - | - | TGTGCCAGCAGGAGAGGGTCCACCTACGAGCAGTACTTC | CASRRGSTYEQYF
TRBJ1-1 | TRBV5-1 | few | - | TGCGCCAGCAGCTTGGATCAGAACACTGAAGCTTTCTTT | CASSLDQNTEAFF
TRBJ2-3 | TRBV5-1 | - | - | TGCGCCAGCAGCGCCCGCACGGGCACAGATACGCAGTATTTT | CASSARTGTDTQYF
TRBJ2-3 | TRBV19 | - | TRBD1 | TGTGCCAGTAGTATAACAGGGGTCACAGATACGCAGTATTTT | CASSITGVTDTQYF
TRBJ1-1 | TRBV9 | - | - | TGTGCCAGCAGCCCCAGCGCGGAGACTGAAGCTTTCTTT | CASSPSAETEAFF
TRBJ1-1 | TRBV30 | - | - | TGTGCCTGGAGTGCCGGGGGAGAAGCTTTCTTT | CAWSAGGEAFF
TRBJ1-4 | TRBV23-1 | few | TRBD1 | TGCGCCAGCAGCCCGGGACAGGGACGTGAAAAACTGTTTTTT | CASSPGQGREKLFF
TRBJ2-7 | TRBV2 | - | TRBD1 | TGTGCCAGCGGGGGACAGCTCTACGAGCAGTACTTC | CASGGQLYEQYF
TRBJ2-7 | TRBV7-9 | - | TRBD1 | TGTGCCAGCAGCAGGGACAGGGAATACGAGCAGTACTTC | CASSRDREYEQYF
TRBJ2-7 | TRBV5-1 | - | - | TGCGCCAGCAGCCGGTTAAACGAGGAGCAGTACTTC | CASSRLNEEQYF
TRBJ2-2 | TRBV29-1 | few | TRBD2 | TGCAGCGTAGCCCGACTAGCGGGGACTACTGGGGAGCTGTTTTTT | CSVARLAGTTGELFF
TRBJ2-5 | TRBV11-2 | - | TRBD1 | TGTGCCAGCAGCTTAGAACTGGGACAGCAAGAGACCCAGTACTTC | CASSLELGQQETQYF
TRBJ1-6 | TRBV18 | few | - | TGTGCCAGCTCACCAGACTTCTCCTATAATTCACCCCTCCACTTT | CASSPDFSYNSPLHF
TRBJ1-1 | TRBV9 | few | - | TGTGCCAGCAGCCCTCTCTCCGTAGACACTGAAGCTTTCTTT | CASSPLSVDTEAFF
TRBJ2-7 | TRBV18 | few | - | TGTGCCAGCTCACCATCCCTAGCACGCTACGAGCAGTACTTC | CASSPSLARYEQYF
TRBJ2-1 | TRBV18 | - | TRBD2 | TGTGCCAGCTCACCACCGGGACTAGCACCCTACAATGAGCAGTTCTTC | CASSPPGLAPYNEQFF
TRBJ1-2 | TRBV7-9 | - | - | TGTGCCAGCAGCTTAGACGTGAGTGGCTACACCTTC | CASSLDVSGYTF
TRBJ2-5 | TRBV19 | few | - | TGTGCCACCTCGGCGAGGGAGACCCAGTACTTC | CATSARETQYF
TRBJ1-1 | TRBV20-1 | - | - | TGCAGTGCCCTCCCCCCAGGGGAAGCTTTCTTT | CSALPPGEAFF
TRBJ2-7 | TRBV7-2 | few | TRBD1 | TGTGCCAGCAGCTTAGTGGACAGGGGGTACGAGCAGTACTTC | CASSLVDRGYEQYF
TRBJ1-3 | TRBV5-1 | few | - | TGCGCCAGCAGCTTGGAAGCAGGGCTCGTCAACACCATATATTTT | CASSLEAGLVNTIYF
TRBJ2-7 | TRBV10-2 | - | - | TGCGCCAGCAGTGAGTGGGCAGACTACGAGCAGTACTTC | CASSEWADYEQYF
TRBJ2-2 | TRBV2 | few | - | TGTGCCAGCAGTTTGGGGCAGGAGCTGAACACCGGGGAGCTGTTTTTT | CASSLGQELNTGELFF
TRBJ2-1 | TRBV18 | few | TRBD2 | TGTGCCAGCTCACCCGGACTAGCCACCTACAATGAGCAGTTCTTC | CASSPGLATYNEQFF
TRBJ1-2 | TRBV2 | - | TRBD1 | TGTGCCAGCAGTGGGACAGGGGGCAGGAATGGCTACACCTTC | CASSGTGGRNGYTF